The clone carrying this T cell receptor beta chain was counted a few times. Its antigen remains unknown. These data come from a study of blood T cells in healthy people across ages. Donors each provided 8 to 10 milliliters of peripheral blood. Together with a sample-barcoded 5' primer, a J-beta primer mix was included in a second PCR lasting about 7 to 11 cycles. MiXCR, applied by TCRdb to the 5' RACE reads, yields one record per CDR3 protein. This table has 1.5 million or so distinct CDR3 sequences, around 42% appearing once. Per germline, CDR1 DFQATT and CDR2 SNEGSKA (reference sequence). The V end lost 1 base, the J end lost 4 bases, and 15 bases lay between the germline ends. The CDR3 runs 15 residues. The study, taken as a whole, reports: With donor CMV status unknown, expanded clonotype changes were possibly confounded. Age advanced and TCR beta diversity per million T cells fell, roughly linearly.

Sequenced sample: blood. This chain joins TRBV20-1 and TRBJ2-3; D possibly corresponds to TRBD2 (5 bases). This TCR derives from a young woman in good health. CDR3 sequence: CSARVPPDSPDTQYF. CDR3 DNA sequence: TGCAGTGCTAGAGTTCCGCCGGACTCCCCAGATACGCAGTATTTT.